The T cell receptor beta chain under discussion was sequenced for a study of early T cells in non-severe SARS-CoV-2 infection. Across the study: The chains were unpaired, and the sequenced material was bulk RNA from unsorted whole blood.

Attachment of unique molecular identifiers to individual cDNA molecules was performed. Each CDR3 protein gets one entry after TCRdb re-called the 5' RACE reads with MiXCR. The data hold 20,000 to 25,000 distinct CDR3 sequences, with 4.7% observed a single time. Germline CDR1 and CDR2: SNHLY and FYNNEI. Trimming took 6 bases from V and 3 from J, leaving 9 bases between them. The CDR3 runs to 13 residues. This clonotype has a count of ten or more. Its antigen remains unknown. Overall study findings and caveats: Private and CD4 specificities were missed by VDJdb matching, skewed to anti-spike CD8.

Sequenced input: whole blood. The V gene is TRBV2, the J gene TRBJ1-5, with a possible D match to TRBD1 (5 bases). The sequence was collected from an adult who was a healthcare worker with PCR-confirmed SARS-CoV-2 infection or an uninfected control (not recorded which). The CDR3 region is CASSMDNNQPQHF. Here the CDR3 DNA reads TGTGCCAGCAGCATGGACAACAATCAGCCCCAGCATTTT.